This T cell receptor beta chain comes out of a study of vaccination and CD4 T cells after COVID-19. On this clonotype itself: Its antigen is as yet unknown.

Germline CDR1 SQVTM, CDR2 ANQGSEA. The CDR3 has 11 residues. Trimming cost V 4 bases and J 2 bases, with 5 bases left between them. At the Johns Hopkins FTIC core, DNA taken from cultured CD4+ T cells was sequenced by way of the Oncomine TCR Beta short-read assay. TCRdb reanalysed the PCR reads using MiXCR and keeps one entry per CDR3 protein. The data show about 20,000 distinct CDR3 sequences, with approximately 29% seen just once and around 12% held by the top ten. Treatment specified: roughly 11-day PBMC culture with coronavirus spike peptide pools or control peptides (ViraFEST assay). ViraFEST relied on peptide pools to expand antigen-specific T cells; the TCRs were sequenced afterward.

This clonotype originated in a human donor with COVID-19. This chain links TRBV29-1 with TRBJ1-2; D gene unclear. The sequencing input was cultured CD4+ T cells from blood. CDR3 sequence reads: CSVGANYGYTF. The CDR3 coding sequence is TGCAGCGTTGGGGCCAACTATGGCTACACCTTC.